The rows below give T cell receptor beta chains drawn from one sample of a study of blood T cell repertoires in COVID-19. Using immunoSEQ multiplex PCR, the repertoire was profiled, and TCRdb retains in-frame clones only, with some absent. The sample consists of roughly 170,000 clones, roughly four fifths of them appearing once. The sequencing sample was made of peripheral blood. The receptors were sampled from a human donor in a cohort sampled during active COVID-19. Each CDR3 is given with its conserved first and last residue. Fields, in order: J gene, D gene, V gene, clone size, CDR3 protein, CDR3 DNA. The D gene is left open where the match is weak. Some rows mark clone size as missing; the rest say once, few, many or name a class of expanded clone.

J gene: TRBJ1-2
D gene: TRBD1
V gene: TRBV27
clone size: .
CDR3 protein: CASRNRGNYGYTF
CDR3 DNA: TGTGCCAGCAGGAACAGGGGTAACTATGGCTACACCTTC

J gene: TRBJ1-6
D gene: TRBD1
V gene: TRBV5-1
clone size: once
CDR3 protein: CASSQGTDNSPLHF
CDR3 DNA: TGCGCCAGCAGCCAAGGGACAGATAATTCACCCCTCCACTTT

J gene: TRBJ1-1
D gene: .
V gene: TRBV6-5
clone size: .
CDR3 protein: CASSYRGMNTEAFF
CDR3 DNA: TGTGCCAGCAGTTATAGGGGCATGAACACTGAAGCTTTCTTT

J gene: TRBJ2-3
D gene: .
V gene: TRBV2
clone size: .
CDR3 protein: CASNLGTSADTQYF
CDR3 DNA: TGTGCCAGCAATCTCGGGACTTCGGCAGATACGCAGTATTTT

J gene: TRBJ1-2
D gene: .
V gene: TRBV7-6
clone size: .
CDR3 protein: CASSLGQGEGYTF
CDR3 DNA: TGTGCCAGCAGCTTAGGGCAGGGTGAAGGCTACACCTTC

J gene: TRBJ2-2
D gene: .
V gene: TRBV11-2
clone size: .
CDR3 protein: CATPGVRELFF
CDR3 DNA: TGTGCCACACCCGGGGTCAGGGAGCTGTTTTTT

J gene: TRBJ1-5
D gene: .
V gene: TRBV12-3/TRBV12-4
clone size: .
CDR3 protein: CASSLEGHQPQHF
CDR3 DNA: TGTGCCAGCAGTTTAGAGGGGCATCAGCCCCAGCATTTT

J gene: TRBJ2-7
D gene: TRBD1
V gene: TRBV5-8
clone size: .
CDR3 protein: CASSPPPGQGYYEQYF
CDR3 DNA: TGTGCCAGCAGCCCACCTCCGGGACAGGGGTATTACGAGCAGTACTTC

J gene: TRBJ1-4
D gene: TRBD1
V gene: TRBV6-5
clone size: .
CDR3 protein: CASSLDRANEKLFF
CDR3 DNA: TGTGCCAGCAGCTTGGACAGGGCTAATGAAAAACTGTTTTTT

J gene: TRBJ2-1
D gene: TRBD1
V gene: TRBV3-1/TRBV3-2
clone size: .
CDR3 protein: CASEGQGDYNEQFF
CDR3 DNA: TGTGCCAGCGAAGGACAGGGAGACTACAATGAGCAGTTCTTC

J gene: TRBJ1-2
D gene: .
V gene: TRBV13
clone size: few
CDR3 protein: CASSFRGSYGYTF
CDR3 DNA: TGTGCCAGCAGTTTCAGGGGAAGCTATGGCTACACCTTC

J gene: TRBJ1-1
D gene: .
V gene: TRBV20-1
clone size: .
CDR3 protein: CSARSVPEAFF
CDR3 DNA: TGCAGTGCTAGAAGCGTCCCTGAAGCTTTCTTT

J gene: TRBJ2-5
D gene: TRBD2
V gene: TRBV7-2
clone size: .
CDR3 protein: CASSGRLAETQYF
CDR3 DNA: TGTGCCAGCAGCGGCCGACTAGCAGAGACCCAGTACTTC

J gene: TRBJ2-7
D gene: TRBD2
V gene: TRBV5-1
clone size: .
CDR3 protein: CASSLAGAGAAGEQYF
CDR3 DNA: TGCGCCAGCAGCTTGGCCGGAGCGGGGGCCGCGGGGGAGCAGTACTTC

J gene: TRBJ2-2
D gene: .
V gene: TRBV5-4
clone size: .
CDR3 protein: CASRAGLNTGELFF
CDR3 DNA: TGTGCCAGCCGTGCAGGGTTGAACACCGGGGAGCTGTTTTTT

J gene: TRBJ1-6
D gene: .
V gene: TRBV27
clone size: .
CDR3 protein: CASRKQGNNSPLHF
CDR3 DNA: TGTGCCAGCAGGAAACAGGGAAATAATTCACCCCTCCACTTT

J gene: TRBJ2-1
D gene: .
V gene: TRBV5-8
clone size: .
CDR3 protein: CANRQAAEYEQFF
CDR3 DNA: TGTGCCAACCGACAGGCGGCTGAGTATGAGCAGTTCTTC

J gene: TRBJ2-2
D gene: TRBD1
V gene: TRBV14
clone size: .
CDR3 protein: CASSQSGTVNTGELFF
CDR3 DNA: TGTGCCAGCAGCCAAAGTGGGACAGTGAACACCGGGGAGCTGTTTTTT

J gene: TRBJ2-7
D gene: TRBD1
V gene: TRBV10-3
clone size: .
CDR3 protein: CAISEWGQGLREQYF
CDR3 DNA: TGTGCCATCAGTGAGTGGGGACAGGGCCTGAGGGAGCAGTACTTC

J gene: TRBJ1-1
D gene: .
V gene: TRBV18
clone size: .
CDR3 protein: CASSPKTDTEAFF
CDR3 DNA: TGTGCCAGCTCACCAAAGACAGACACTGAAGCTTTCTTT

J gene: TRBJ2-7
D gene: .
V gene: TRBV5-1
clone size: .
CDR3 protein: CASSPHRVPYEQYF
CDR3 DNA: TGCGCCAGCAGCCCCCACAGGGTTCCCTACGAGCAGTACTTC

J gene: TRBJ2-4
D gene: .
V gene: TRBV5-4
clone size: few
CDR3 protein: CASSLVAGSSKNIQYF
CDR3 DNA: TGTGCCAGCAGCTTGGTGGCAGGGTCCTCCAAAAACATTCAGTACTTC

J gene: TRBJ1-2
D gene: .
V gene: TRBV5-1
clone size: .
CDR3 protein: CASSLEVGGEPSGYTF
CDR3 DNA: TGCGCCAGCAGCTTGGAGGTCGGCGGAGAACCGTCTGGCTACACCTTC

J gene: TRBJ1-2
D gene: .
V gene: TRBV19
clone size: .
CDR3 protein: CASSIYTGYGYTF
CDR3 DNA: TGTGCCAGTAGTATTTACACAGGGTACGGCTACACCTTC

J gene: TRBJ1-1
D gene: TRBD1
V gene: TRBV9
clone size: .
CDR3 protein: CASSVGGTENTEAFF
CDR3 DNA: TGTGCCAGCAGCGTAGGGGGGACAGAGAACACTGAAGCTTTCTTT

J gene: TRBJ2-1
D gene: .
V gene: TRBV19
clone size: few
CDR3 protein: CASSIGGDYNEQFF
CDR3 DNA: TGTGCCAGTAGTATAGGGGGGGATTACAATGAGCAGTTCTTC

J gene: TRBJ1-2
D gene: .
V gene: TRBV6-5
clone size: .
CDR3 protein: CATSGPTSNYGYTF
CDR3 DNA: TGTGCCACCAGCGGCCCGACTTCTAACTATGGCTACACCTTC

J gene: TRBJ1-2
D gene: .
V gene: TRBV28
clone size: .
CDR3 protein: CASSSGGANYGYTF
CDR3 DNA: TGTGCCAGCAGTTCGGGGGGGGCTAACTATGGCTACACCTTC

J gene: TRBJ2-6
D gene: TRBD1
V gene: TRBV4-1
clone size: .
CDR3 protein: CASSQERGLGANVLTF
CDR3 DNA: TGCGCCAGCAGCCAAGAAAGGGGGCTGGGGGCCAACGTCCTGACTTTC

J gene: TRBJ2-5
D gene: TRBD1
V gene: TRBV6-5
clone size: .
CDR3 protein: CASLWTGGAGETQYF
CDR3 DNA: TGTGCCAGTCTGTGGACAGGGGGCGCGGGAGAGACCCAGTACTTC

J gene: TRBJ2-7
D gene: TRBD2
V gene: TRBV10-1
clone size: .
CDR3 protein: CAGRTEAAKRGGIEQYF
CDR3 DNA: TGCGCCGGGCGAACTGAGGCCGCAAAGCGGGGGGGTATTGAGCAGTACTTC

J gene: TRBJ2-6
D gene: TRBD1
V gene: TRBV19
clone size: .
CDR3 protein: CASSIYPGTGRLGANVLTF
CDR3 DNA: TGTGCCAGTAGTATATACCCCGGGACAGGTCGGCTTGGGGCCAACGTCCTGACTTTC

J gene: TRBJ2-5
D gene: TRBD2
V gene: TRBV24-1
clone size: .
CDR3 protein: CATSDPSGGEETQYF
CDR3 DNA: TGTGCCACCAGTGACCCTAGCGGGGGGGAAGAGACCCAGTACTTC

J gene: TRBJ1-4
D gene: TRBD1
V gene: TRBV5-8
clone size: many
CDR3 protein: CASVLSGTVLFF
CDR3 DNA: TGTGCCAGCGTATTGTCCGGGACAGTGCTGTTTTTT

J gene: TRBJ2-3
D gene: TRBD2
V gene: TRBV5-1
clone size: .
CDR3 protein: CASSPRGSGGASTDTQYF
CDR3 DNA: TGCGCCAGCAGCCCACGGGGTAGCGGGGGAGCTAGCACAGATACGCAGTATTTT

J gene: TRBJ2-3
D gene: .
V gene: TRBV6-5
clone size: .
CDR3 protein: CASRFHTDTQYF
CDR3 DNA: TGTGCCAGCAGATTCCACACAGATACGCAGTATTTT

J gene: TRBJ2-7
D gene: .
V gene: TRBV9
clone size: few
CDR3 protein: CASSVAPDSSYEQYF
CDR3 DNA: TGTGCCAGCAGCGTAGCTCCGGACAGCTCCTACGAGCAGTACTTC

J gene: TRBJ1-5
D gene: .
V gene: TRBV6-2/TRBV6-3
clone size: .
CDR3 protein: CASSPTSRGQPQHF
CDR3 DNA: TGTGCCAGCAGCCCAACATCGCGAGGCCAGCCCCAGCATTTT

J gene: TRBJ2-3
D gene: TRBD2
V gene: TRBV3-1/TRBV3-2
clone size: .
CDR3 protein: CASSQQTSGTDTQYF
CDR3 DNA: TGTGCCAGCAGCCAACAGACTAGCGGGACAGATACGCAGTATTTT

J gene: TRBJ1-1
D gene: .
V gene: TRBV2
clone size: .
CDR3 protein: CASRLSSNTEAFF
CDR3 DNA: TGTGCCAGTCGGTTGTCTTCGAACACTGAAGCTTTCTTT

J gene: TRBJ1-4
D gene: .
V gene: TRBV4-1
clone size: .
CDR3 protein: CASSRVPQGPSEKLFF
CDR3 DNA: TGCGCCAGCAGCCGAGTGCCCCAGGGTCCCAGTGAAAAACTGTTTTTT

J gene: TRBJ1-1
D gene: TRBD1
V gene: TRBV25-1
clone size: .
CDR3 protein: CASSEIQGGTEAFF
CDR3 DNA: TGTGCCAGCAGTGAGATACAGGGGGGGACTGAAGCTTTCTTT

J gene: TRBJ1-3
D gene: .
V gene: TRBV7-6
clone size: .
CDR3 protein: CASSLAPSRSGNTIYF
CDR3 DNA: TGTGCCAGCAGCTTAGCCCCGTCCCGGTCTGGAAACACCATATATTTT

J gene: TRBJ2-1
D gene: .
V gene: TRBV6-6
clone size: .
CDR3 protein: CASRYGQDEQFF
CDR3 DNA: TGTGCCAGCAGGTATGGGCAAGATGAGCAGTTCTTC

J gene: TRBJ2-5
D gene: .
V gene: TRBV5-1
clone size: once
CDR3 protein: CASSLALGETQYF
CDR3 DNA: TGCGCCAGCAGCTTGGCCCTAGGAGAGACCCAGTACTTC

J gene: TRBJ2-5
D gene: TRBD2
V gene: TRBV7-7
clone size: .
CDR3 protein: CASSPRLAGGPETQYF
CDR3 DNA: TGTGCCAGCAGCCCCCGACTAGCGGGGGGGCCCGAGACCCAGTACTTC

J gene: TRBJ1-6
D gene: .
V gene: TRBV6-4
clone size: .
CDR3 protein: CASSAGTDGGFPLHF
CDR3 DNA: TGTGCCAGCAGTGCGGGCACGGACGGAGGCTTCCCCCTCCACTTT

J gene: TRBJ1-1
D gene: .
V gene: TRBV25-1
clone size: .
CDR3 protein: CASSDTGNTEAFF
CDR3 DNA: TGTGCCAGCAGTGACACAGGGAACACTGAAGCTTTCTTT

J gene: TRBJ1-1
D gene: .
V gene: TRBV5-1
clone size: .
CDR3 protein: CASSLGGQFVTEAFF
CDR3 DNA: TGCGCCAGCAGCTTGGGGGGACAATTTGTTACTGAAGCTTTCTTT

J gene: TRBJ2-5
D gene: TRBD2
V gene: TRBV6-1
clone size: .
CDR3 protein: CASSELTSGGPKYQETQYF
CDR3 DNA: TGTGCCAGCAGTGAACTGACTAGCGGGGGGCCGAAGTACCAAGAGACCCAGTACTTC

J gene: TRBJ2-2
D gene: .
V gene: TRBV3-1/TRBV3-2
clone size: .
CDR3 protein: CASSQVGGVGTGELFF
CDR3 DNA: TGTGCCAGCAGCCAAGTAGGGGGAGTAGGCACCGGGGAGCTGTTTTTT

J gene: TRBJ2-3
D gene: .
V gene: TRBV5-6
clone size: .
CDR3 protein: CASSFGYTQYF
CDR3 DNA: TGTGCCAGCAGCTTTGGCTATACGCAGTATTTT

J gene: TRBJ2-7
D gene: TRBD2
V gene: TRBV3-1/TRBV3-2
clone size: .
CDR3 protein: CASSHNRLAGGSSSYEQYF
CDR3 DNA: TGTGCCAGCAGCCATAACAGACTAGCGGGGGGCTCCAGCTCCTACGAGCAGTACTTC

J gene: TRBJ1-5
D gene: TRBD1
V gene: TRBV5-3
clone size: .
CDR3 protein: CARSLGDRGDMDQPQHF
CDR3 DNA: TGTGCCAGAAGCTTGGGGGACAGGGGAGATATGGATCAGCCCCAGCATTTT

J gene: TRBJ1-1
D gene: .
V gene: TRBV2
clone size: few
CDR3 protein: CASSEGGMNTEAFF
CDR3 DNA: TGTGCCAGCAGTGAAGGCGGAATGAACACTGAAGCTTTCTTT